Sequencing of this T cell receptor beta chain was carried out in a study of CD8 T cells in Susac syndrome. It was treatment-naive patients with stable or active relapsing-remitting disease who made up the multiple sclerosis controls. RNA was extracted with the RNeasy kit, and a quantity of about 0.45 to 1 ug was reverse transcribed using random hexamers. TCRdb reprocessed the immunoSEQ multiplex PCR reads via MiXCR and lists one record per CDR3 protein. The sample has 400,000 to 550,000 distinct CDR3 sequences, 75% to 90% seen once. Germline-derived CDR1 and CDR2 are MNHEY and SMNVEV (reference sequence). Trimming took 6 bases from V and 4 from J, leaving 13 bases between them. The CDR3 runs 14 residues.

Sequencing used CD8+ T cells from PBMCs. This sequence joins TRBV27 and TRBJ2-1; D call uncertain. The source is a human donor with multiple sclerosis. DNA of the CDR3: TGTGCCAGCAGACCCCCCCCGCTATACAATGAGCAGTTCTTC. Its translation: CASRPPPLYNEQFF.